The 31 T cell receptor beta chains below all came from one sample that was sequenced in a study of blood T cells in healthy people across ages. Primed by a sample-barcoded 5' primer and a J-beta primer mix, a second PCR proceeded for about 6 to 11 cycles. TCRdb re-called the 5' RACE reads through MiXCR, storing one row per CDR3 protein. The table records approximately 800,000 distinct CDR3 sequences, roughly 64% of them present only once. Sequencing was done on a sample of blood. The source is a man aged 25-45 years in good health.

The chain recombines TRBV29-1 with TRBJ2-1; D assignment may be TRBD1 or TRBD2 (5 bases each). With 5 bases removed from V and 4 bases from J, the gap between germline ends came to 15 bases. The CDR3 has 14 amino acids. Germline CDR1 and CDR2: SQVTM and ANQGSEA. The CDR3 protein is CSVFVGPGYNEQFF. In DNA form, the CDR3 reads TGCAGCGTTTTTGTGGGACCGGGATACAATGAGCAGTTCTTC.

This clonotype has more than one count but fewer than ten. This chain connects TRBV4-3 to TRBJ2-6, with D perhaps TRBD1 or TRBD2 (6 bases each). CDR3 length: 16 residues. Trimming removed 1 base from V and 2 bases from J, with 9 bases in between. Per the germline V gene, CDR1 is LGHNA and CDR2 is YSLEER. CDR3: CASSQVGGAGANVLTF. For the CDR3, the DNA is TGCGCCAGCAGCCAAGTCGGGGGCGCTGGGGCCAACGTCCTGACTTTC.

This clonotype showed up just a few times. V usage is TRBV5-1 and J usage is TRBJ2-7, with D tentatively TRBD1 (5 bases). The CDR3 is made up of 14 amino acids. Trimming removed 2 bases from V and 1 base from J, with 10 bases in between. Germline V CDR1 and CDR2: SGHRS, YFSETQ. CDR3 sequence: CASSLSRDSYEQYF. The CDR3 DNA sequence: TGCGCCAGCAGCTTAAGCAGGGATTCCTACGAGCAGTACTTC.

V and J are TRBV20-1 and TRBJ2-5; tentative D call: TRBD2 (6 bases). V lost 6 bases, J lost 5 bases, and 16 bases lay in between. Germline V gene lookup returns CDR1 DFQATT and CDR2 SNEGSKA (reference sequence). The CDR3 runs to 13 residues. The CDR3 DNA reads TGCAGTGCCCCCCCGACTAGAGGGGAGACCCAGTACTTC. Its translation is CSAPPTRGETQYF.

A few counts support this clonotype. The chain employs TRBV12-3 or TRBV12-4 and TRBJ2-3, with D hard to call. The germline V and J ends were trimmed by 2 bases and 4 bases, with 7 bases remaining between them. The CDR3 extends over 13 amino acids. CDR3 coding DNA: TGTGCCAGCAGTTTACCTTGGTCAGATACGCAGTATTTT. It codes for CASSLPWSDTQYF.

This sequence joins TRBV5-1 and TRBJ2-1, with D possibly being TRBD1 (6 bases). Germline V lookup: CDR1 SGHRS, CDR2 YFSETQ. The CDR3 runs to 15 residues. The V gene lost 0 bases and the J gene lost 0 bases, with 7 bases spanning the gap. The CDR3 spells CASSLGDTSYNEQFF. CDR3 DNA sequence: TGCGCCAGCAGCTTGGGGGACACCTCCTACAATGAGCAGTTCTTC.

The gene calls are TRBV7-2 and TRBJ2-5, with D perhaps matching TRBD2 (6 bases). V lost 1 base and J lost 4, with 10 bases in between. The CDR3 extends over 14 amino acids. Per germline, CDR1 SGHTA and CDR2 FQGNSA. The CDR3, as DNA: TGTGCCAGCAGCTTAGGACTAGTCGGAGAGACCCAGTACTTC. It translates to CASSLGLVGETQYF.

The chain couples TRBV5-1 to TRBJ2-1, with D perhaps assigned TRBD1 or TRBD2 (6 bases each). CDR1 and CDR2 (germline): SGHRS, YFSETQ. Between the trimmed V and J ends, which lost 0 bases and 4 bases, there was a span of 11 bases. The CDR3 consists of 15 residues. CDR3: CASSLVGGAYNEQFF. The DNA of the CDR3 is TGCGCCAGCAGCTTGGTCGGGGGCGCTTACAATGAGCAGTTCTTC.

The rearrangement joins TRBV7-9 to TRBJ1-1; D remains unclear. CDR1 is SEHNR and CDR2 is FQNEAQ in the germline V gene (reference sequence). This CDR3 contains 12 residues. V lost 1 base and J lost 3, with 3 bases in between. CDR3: CASSLDYTEAFF. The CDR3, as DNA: TGTGCCAGCAGCTTAGACTACACTGAAGCTTTCTTT.

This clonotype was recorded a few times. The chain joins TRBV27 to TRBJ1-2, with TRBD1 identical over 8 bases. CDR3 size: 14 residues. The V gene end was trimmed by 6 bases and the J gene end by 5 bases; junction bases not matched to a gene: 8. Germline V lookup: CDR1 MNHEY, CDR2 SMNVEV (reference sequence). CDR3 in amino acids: CASSGTTGVYGYTF. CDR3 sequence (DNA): TGTGCCAGCAGCGGTACGACAGGGGTTTATGGCTACACCTTC.

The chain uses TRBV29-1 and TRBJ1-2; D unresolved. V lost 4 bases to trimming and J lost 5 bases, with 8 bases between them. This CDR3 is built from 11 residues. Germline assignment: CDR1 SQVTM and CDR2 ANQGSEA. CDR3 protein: CSVASGYGYTF. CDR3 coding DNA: TGCAGCGTTGCCAGCGGATATGGCTACACCTTC. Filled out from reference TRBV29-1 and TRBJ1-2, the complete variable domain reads SAVISQKPSRDICQRGTSLTIQCQVDSQVTMMFWYRQQPGQSLTLIATANQGSEATYESGFVIDKFPISRPNLTFSTLTVSNMSPEDSSIYLCSVASGYGYTFGSGTRLTVV.

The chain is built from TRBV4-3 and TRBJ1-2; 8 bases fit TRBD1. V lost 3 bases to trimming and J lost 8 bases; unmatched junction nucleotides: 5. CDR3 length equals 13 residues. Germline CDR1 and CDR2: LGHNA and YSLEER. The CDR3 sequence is CASSHGQGLGYTF. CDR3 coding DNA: TGCGCCAGCAGCCACGGACAGGGTTTAGGCTACACCTTC.

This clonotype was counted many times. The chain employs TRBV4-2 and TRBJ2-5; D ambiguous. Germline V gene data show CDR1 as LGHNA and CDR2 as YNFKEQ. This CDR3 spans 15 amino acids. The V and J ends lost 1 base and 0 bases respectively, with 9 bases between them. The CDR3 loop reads CASSQGTADQETQYF. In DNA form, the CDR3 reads TGTGCCAGCAGCCAAGGAACGGCAGACCAAGAGACCCAGTACTTC.

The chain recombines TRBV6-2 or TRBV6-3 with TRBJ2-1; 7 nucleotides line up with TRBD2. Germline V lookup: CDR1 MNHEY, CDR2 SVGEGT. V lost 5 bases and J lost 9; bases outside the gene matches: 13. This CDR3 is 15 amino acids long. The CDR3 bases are TGTGCCAGCAGTCCTATAATGGGAGGGCCGGGTGAGCAGTTCTTC. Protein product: CASSPIMGGPGEQFF.

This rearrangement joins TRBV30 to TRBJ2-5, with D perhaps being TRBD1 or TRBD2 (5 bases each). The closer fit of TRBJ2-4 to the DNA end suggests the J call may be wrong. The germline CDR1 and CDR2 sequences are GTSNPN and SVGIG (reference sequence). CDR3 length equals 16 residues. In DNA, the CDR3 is TGTGCCTGGAGCACCCTTGGGGGTAGACCCAAAAACATTCAGTACTTC. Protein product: CAWSTLGGRPKNIQYF.

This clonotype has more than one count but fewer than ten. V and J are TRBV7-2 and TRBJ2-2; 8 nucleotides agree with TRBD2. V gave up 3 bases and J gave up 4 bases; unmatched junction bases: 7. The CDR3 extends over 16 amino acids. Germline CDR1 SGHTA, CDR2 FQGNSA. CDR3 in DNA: TGTGCCAGCAGCTTTGGTACTAGCGGACTCACCGGGGAGCTGTTTTTT. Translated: CASSFGTSGLTGELFF.

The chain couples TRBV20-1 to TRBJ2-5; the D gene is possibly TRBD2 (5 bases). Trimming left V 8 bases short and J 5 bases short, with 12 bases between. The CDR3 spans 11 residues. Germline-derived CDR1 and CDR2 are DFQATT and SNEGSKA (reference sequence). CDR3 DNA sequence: TGCAGTCCTTTTGCGGGCGAGACCCAGTACTTC. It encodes CSPFAGETQYF.

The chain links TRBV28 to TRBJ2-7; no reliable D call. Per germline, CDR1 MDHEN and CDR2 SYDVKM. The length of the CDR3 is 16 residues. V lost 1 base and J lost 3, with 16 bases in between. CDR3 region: CASSLSPPGGVYEQYF. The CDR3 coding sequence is TGTGCCAGCAGTTTATCCCCTCCGGGTGGAGTCTACGAGCAGTACTTC.

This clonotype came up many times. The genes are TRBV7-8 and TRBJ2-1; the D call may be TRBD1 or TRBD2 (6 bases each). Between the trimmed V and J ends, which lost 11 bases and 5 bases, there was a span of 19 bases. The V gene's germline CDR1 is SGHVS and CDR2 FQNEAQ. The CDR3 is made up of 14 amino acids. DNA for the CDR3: TGTGCCGGATCCCTTTGGGGGGCGGACAATGAGCAGTTCTTC. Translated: CAGSLWGADNEQFF.

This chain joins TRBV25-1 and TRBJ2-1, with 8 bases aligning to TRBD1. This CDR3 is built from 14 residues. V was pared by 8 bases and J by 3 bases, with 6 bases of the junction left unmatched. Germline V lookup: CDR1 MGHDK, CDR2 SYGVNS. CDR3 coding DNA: TGTGCCAGCGAGACAGGGGCCTTCTACAATGAGCAGTTCTTC. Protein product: CASETGAFYNEQFF.

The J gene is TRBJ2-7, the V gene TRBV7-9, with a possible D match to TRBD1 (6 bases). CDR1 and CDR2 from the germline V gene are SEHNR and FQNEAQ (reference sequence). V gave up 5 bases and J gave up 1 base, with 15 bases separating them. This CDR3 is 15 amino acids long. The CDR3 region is CASSGAKGVSYEQYF. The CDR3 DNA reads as TGTGCCAGCAGCGGAGCTAAGGGGGTATCCTACGAGCAGTACTTC.

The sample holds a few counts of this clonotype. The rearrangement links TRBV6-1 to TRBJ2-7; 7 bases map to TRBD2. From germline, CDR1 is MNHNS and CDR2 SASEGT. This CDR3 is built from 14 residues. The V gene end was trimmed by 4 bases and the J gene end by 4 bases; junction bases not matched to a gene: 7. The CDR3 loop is CASSGGGKQYEQYF. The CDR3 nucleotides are TGTGCCAGCAGTGGGGGGGGGAAACAATACGAGCAGTACTTC.

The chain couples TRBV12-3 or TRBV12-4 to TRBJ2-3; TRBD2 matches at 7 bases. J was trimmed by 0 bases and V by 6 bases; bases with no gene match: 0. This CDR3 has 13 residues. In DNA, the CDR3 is TGTGCCAGCAGGCGGGGGAGCACAGATACGCAGTATTTT. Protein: CASRRGSTDTQYF.

The CDR3 loop reads CASSYSRQGARPSFYGYTF. The CDR3 region has the DNA TGTGCCAGCAGTTACTCAAGACAGGGGGCGCGCCCATCATTCTATGGCTACACCTTC. The chain couples TRBV6-2 or TRBV6-3 to TRBJ1-2, with 10 bases identical to TRBD1. This CDR3 region has 19 residues. CDR1 MNHEY and CDR2 SVGEGT come from the germline V gene. The J segment lost 4 bases and the V segment lost 0 bases, leaving 14 bases of the junction unmatched.

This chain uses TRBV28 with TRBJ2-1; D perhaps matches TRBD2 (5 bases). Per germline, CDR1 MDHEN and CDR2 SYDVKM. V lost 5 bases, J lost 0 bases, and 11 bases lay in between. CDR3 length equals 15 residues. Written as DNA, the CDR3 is TGTGCCAGCAGTCGGAGGAGTAGCTCCTACAATGAGCAGTTCTTC. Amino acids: CASSRRSSSYNEQFF.

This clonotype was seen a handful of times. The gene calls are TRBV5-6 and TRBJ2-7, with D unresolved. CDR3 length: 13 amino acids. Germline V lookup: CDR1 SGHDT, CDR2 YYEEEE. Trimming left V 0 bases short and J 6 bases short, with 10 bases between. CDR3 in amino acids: CASSLVASGEQYF. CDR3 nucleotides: TGTGCCAGCAGCTTGGTGGCTAGTGGCGAGCAGTACTTC.

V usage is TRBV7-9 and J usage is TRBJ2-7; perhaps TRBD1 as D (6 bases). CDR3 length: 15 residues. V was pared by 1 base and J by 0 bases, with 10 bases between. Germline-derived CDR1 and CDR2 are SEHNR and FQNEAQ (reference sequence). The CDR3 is CASSLDGDTSYEQYF. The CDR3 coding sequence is TGTGCCAGCAGCTTAGACGGGGACACCTCCTACGAGCAGTACTTC.

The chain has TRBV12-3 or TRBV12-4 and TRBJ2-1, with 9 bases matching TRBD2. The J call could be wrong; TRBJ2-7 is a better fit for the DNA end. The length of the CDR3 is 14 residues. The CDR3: CASRATSGYNEQYF. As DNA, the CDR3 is TGTGCCAGCAGGGCGACTAGCGGATACAATGAGCAGTACTTC.

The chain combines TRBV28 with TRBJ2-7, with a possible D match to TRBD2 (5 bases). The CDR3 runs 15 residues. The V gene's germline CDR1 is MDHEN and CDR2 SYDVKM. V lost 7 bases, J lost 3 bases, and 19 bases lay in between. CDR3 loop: CASKRGGGTIYEQYF. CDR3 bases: TGTGCCAGCAAACGGGGTGGCGGTACGATCTACGAGCAGTACTTC. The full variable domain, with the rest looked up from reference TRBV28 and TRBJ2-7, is DVKVTQSSRYLVKRTGEKVFLECVQDMDHENMFWYRQDPGLGLRLIYFSYDVKMKEKGDIPEGYSVSREKKERFSLILESASTNQTSMYLCASKRGGGTIYEQYFGPGTRLTVT.

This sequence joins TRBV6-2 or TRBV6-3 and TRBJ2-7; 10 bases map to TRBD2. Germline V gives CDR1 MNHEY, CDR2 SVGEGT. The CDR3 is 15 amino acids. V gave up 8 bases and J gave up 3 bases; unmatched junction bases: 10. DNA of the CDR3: TGTGCCAGCGGGGATCCGGGACTAGCGCTCTACGAGCAGTACTTC. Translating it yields CASGDPGLALYEQYF.

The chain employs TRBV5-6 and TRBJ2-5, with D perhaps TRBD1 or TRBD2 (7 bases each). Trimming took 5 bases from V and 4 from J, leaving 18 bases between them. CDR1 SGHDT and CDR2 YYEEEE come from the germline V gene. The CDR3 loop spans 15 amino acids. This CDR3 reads CASRGRGGFLETQYF. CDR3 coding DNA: TGTGCCAGCAGAGGCAGGGGGGGATTCTTAGAGACCCAGTACTTC.